This TCR beta chain emerged from a study of brain T cells in children with intractable seizures. Overall study results and limits: Pre-surgery blood may have been undersampled, hiding some clones.

Time point meaning: blood from clinic visit 5 months post-surgery; TSC patient then seizure free. Only cases whose brain tissue showed the highest T cell transcript signatures were sequenced. Pre-surgery treatment included at least one anti-epileptic drug. TCRdb's table, derived via immunoSEQ multiplex PCR, lists solely in-frame clones and lacks some. The table has 300,000 to 400,000 clones, approximately 93% seen once; the top ten hold roughly 6%. With regard to this clone: Its antigen is not identified. The identical CDR3 is also encoded by other nucleotide sequences in the sample.

CDR1 and CDR2 from the germline V gene are SGHRS and YFSETQ. The V and J ends lost 0 bases and 1 base respectively, with 4 bases between them. The CDR3 consists of 13 residues. Here the sequenced sample was peripheral blood, taken about 5 months after surgery. This clonotype was sampled from a boy less than two years old with tuberous sclerosis and intractable seizures. The rearrangement joins TRBV5-1 to TRBJ1-1; D not resolved. In nucleotides, the CDR3 is TGCGCCAGCAGCTTGGGGGGGAACACTGAAGCTTTCTTT. Translation: CASSLGGNTEAFF.